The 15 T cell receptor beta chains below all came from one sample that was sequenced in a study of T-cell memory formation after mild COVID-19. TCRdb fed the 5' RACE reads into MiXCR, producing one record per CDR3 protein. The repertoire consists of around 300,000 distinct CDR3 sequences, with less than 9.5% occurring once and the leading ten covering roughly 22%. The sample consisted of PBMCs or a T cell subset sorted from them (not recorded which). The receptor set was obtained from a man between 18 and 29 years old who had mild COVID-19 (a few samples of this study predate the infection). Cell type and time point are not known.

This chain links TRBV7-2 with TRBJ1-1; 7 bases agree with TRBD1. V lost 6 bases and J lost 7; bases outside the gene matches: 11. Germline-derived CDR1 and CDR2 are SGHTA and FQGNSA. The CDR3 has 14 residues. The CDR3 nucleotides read TGTGCCAGCAGTCTTACAGGGACAGCTATTGAAGCTTTCTTT. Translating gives CASSLTGTAIEAFF.

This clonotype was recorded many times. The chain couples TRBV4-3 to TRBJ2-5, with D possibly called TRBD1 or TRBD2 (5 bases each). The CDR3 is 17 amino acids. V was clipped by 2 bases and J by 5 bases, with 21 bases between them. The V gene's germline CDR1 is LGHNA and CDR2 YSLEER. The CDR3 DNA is TGCGCCAGCAGCCAAACTCCGGGACCAGCTCCAGGGGAGACCCAGTACTTC. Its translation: CASSQTPGPAPGETQYF.

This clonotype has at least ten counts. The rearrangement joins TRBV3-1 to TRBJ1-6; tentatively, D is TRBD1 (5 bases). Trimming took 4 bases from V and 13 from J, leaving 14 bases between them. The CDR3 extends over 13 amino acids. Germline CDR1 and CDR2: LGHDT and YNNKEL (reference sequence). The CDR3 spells CASSLGRSGPLHF. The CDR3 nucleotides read TGTGCCAGCAGCCTGGGACGTTCGGGGCCCCTCCACTTT. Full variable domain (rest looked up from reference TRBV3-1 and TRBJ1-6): DTAVSQTPKYLVTQMGNDKSIKCEQNLGHDTMYWYKQDSKKFLKIMFSYNNKELIINETVPNRFSPKSPDKAHLNLHINSLELGDSAVYFCASSLGRSGPLHFGNGTRLTVT.

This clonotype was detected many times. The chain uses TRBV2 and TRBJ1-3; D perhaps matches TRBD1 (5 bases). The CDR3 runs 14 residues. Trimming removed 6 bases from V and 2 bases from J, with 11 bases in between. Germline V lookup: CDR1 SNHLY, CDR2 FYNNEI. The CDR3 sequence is CASSDRGAGNTIYF. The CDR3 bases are TGTGCCAGCAGCGACCGAGGGGCTGGAAACACCATATATTTT.

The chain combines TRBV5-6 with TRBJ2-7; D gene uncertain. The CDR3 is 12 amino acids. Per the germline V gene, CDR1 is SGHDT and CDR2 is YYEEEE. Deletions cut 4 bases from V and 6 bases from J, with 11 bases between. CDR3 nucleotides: TGTGCCAGCAGCATCGGTTCGCTCGAGCAGTACGTC. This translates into CASSIGSLEQYV.

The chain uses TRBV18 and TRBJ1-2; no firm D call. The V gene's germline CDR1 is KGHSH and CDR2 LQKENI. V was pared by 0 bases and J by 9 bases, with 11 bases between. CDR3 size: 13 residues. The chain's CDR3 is CASSPPPPGSYTF. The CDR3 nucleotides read TGTGCCAGCTCACCACCTCCGCCCGGCAGCTACACCTTC.

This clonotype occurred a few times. The CDR3 region is CASSSDREGNEQFF. CDR3 coding DNA: TGCGCCAGCAGCTCGGACAGGGAAGGGAATGAGCAGTTCTTC. This chain joins TRBV5-1 and TRBJ2-1; 8 bases map to TRBD1. The CDR3 totals 14 residues. Germline V CDR1 and CDR2: SGHRS, YFSETQ. Trimming took 3 bases from V and 7 from J; bases not matched to a gene: 6.

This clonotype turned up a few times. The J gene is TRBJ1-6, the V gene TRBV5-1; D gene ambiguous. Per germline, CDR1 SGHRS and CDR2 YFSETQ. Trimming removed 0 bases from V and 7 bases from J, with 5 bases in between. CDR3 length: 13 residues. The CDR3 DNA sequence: TGCGCCAGCAGCTTGGAGAGGAATTCACCCCTCCACTTT. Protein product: CASSLERNSPLHF.

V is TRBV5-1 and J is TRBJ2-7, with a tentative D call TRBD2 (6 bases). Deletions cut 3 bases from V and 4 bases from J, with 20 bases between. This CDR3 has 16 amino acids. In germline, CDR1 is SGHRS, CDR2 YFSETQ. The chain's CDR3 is CASSSFHAGSIYEQYF. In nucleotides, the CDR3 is TGCGCCAGCAGCTCCTTTCACGCGGGGAGTATATACGAGCAGTACTTC.

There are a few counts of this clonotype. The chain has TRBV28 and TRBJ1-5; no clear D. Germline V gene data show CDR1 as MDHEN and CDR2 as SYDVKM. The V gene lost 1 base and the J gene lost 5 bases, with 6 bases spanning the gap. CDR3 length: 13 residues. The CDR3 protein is CASSLFYHQPQHF. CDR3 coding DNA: TGTGCCAGCAGTTTATTCTATCATCAGCCCCAGCATTTT.

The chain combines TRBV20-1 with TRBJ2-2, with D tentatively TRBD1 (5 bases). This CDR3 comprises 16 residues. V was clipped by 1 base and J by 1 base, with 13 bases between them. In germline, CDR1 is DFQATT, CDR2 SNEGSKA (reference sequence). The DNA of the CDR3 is TGCAGTGCTAGAGTGCCAGGGAAGTTGAACACCGGGGAGCTGTTTTTT. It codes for CSARVPGKLNTGELFF.

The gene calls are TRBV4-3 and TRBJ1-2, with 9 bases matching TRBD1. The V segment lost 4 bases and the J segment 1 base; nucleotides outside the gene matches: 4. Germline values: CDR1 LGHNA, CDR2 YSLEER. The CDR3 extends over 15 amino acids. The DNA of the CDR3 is TGCGCCAGCAGCCGTCGGGACAGGGATAACTATGGCTACACCTTC. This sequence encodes CASSRRDRDNYGYTF.

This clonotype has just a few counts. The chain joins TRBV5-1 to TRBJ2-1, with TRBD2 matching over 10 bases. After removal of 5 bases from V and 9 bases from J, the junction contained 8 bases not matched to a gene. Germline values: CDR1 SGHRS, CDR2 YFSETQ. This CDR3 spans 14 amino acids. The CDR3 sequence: CASRRSGGVTEQFF. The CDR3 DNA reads TGCGCCAGCAGACGGAGCGGGGGGGTGACTGAGCAGTTCTTC.

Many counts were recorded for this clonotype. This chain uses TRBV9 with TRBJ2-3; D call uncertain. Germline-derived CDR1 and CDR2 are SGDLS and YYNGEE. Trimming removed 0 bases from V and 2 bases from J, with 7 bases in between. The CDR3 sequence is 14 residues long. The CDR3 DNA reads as TGTGCCAGCAGCGTAGTCCCCGCCACAGATACGCAGTATTTT. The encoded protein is CASSVVPATDTQYF.

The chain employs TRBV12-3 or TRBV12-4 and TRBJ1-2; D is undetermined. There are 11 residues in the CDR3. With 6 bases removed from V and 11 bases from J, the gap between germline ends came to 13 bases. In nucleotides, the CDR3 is TGTGCCAGCAGCAATACAGCCTCGTACACCTTC. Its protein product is CASSNTASYTF.